Below are 2 T cell receptor beta chains sequenced from a single sample in a study of blood T cell repertoires in COVID-19. The table came from immunoSEQ multiplex PCR; TCRdb's copy has only in-frame clones and leaves some out. Here the sample spans around 62,000 clones, just over 85% being singletons. Sequencing input: peripheral blood. The receptors shown here come from a woman aged 60-75 years with COVID-19, enrolled during active disease.

The chain recombines TRBV4-1 with TRBJ1-1; TRBD1 might be the D (6 bases). V was trimmed by 1 base and J by 7 bases, leaving 16 bases between them. Germline V gene lookup returns CDR1 MGHRA and CDR2 YSYEKL. CDR3 size: 15 residues. The DNA for the CDR3 is TGCGCCAGCAGCCAAGGTCTGGGGGGGCGTGGTGAAGCTTTCTTT. This translates into CASSQGLGGRGEAFF.

This clone occurred once. The chain has TRBV18 and TRBJ1-1; tentatively, D is TRBD1 (5 bases). CDR3 length equals 16 residues. Germline CDR1 is KGHSH and CDR2 is LQKENI. V was cut by 0 bases and J by 7 bases, with 18 bases left in between. Here the CDR3 reads CASSPPFRTPNSEAFF. CDR3 in DNA: TGTGCCAGCTCACCACCGTTCAGGACACCGAATAGTGAAGCTTTCTTT.